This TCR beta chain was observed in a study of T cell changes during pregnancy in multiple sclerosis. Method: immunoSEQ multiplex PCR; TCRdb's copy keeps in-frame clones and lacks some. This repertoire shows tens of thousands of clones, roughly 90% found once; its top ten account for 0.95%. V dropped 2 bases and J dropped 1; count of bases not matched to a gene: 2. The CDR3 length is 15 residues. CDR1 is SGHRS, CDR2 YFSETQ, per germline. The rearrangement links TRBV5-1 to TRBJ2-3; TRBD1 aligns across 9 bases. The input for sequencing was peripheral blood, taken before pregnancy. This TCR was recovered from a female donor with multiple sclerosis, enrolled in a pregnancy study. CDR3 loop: CASSFRTGGTDTQYF. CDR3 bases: TGCGCCAGCAGCTTTCGGACAGGGGGCACAGATACGCAGTATTTT. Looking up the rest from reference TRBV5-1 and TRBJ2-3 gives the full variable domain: KAGVTQTPRYLIKTRGQQVTLSCSPISGHRSVSWYQQTPGQGLQFLFEYFSETQRNKGNFPGRFSGRQFSNSRSEMNVSTLELGDSALYLCASSFRTGGTDTQYFGPGTRLTVL.